A selection of T cell receptor beta chains follows, all from one sample in a study of blood T cell repertoires in COVID-19. Only in-frame clones appear in the TCRdb table, and some are missing; sequencing was by immunoSEQ multiplex PCR. This sample has a few hundred thousand clones, with 84% found just once. The material sequenced was peripheral blood. These receptor sequences come from a woman aged 40 to 50 who had recovered from COVID-19. The CDR3 runs from the conserved cysteine through the conserved F or W. D genes are given only for firm matches. Where a row states a size, it is once, few, many or the class of an expanded clone; other rows omit it.

size: .
V: TRBV3-1/TRBV3-2
J: TRBJ1-3
length: 15
D: .
DNA: TGTGCCAGCAGCCAAGTTAGTCACTCTGGAAACACCATATATTTT
CDR3: CASSQVSHSGNTIYF

size: .
V: TRBV6-2/TRBV6-3
J: TRBJ2-7
length: 16
D: TRBD2
DNA: TGTGCCAGCAGTTCCCTCGGACTAGCGGGTGCCTACGAGCAGTACTTC
CDR3: CASSSLGLAGAYEQYF

size: .
V: TRBV15
J: TRBJ2-2
length: 16
D: TRBD2
DNA: TGTGCCACCAGTACAAGACTAGCGGGGTACGGCGGGGAGCTGTTTTTT
CDR3: CATSTRLAGYGGELFF

size: .
V: TRBV19
J: TRBJ2-3
length: 13
D: .
DNA: TGTGCCAGTACCGAGGAGGGCACAGATACGCAGTATTTT
CDR3: CASTEEGTDTQYF

size: .
V: TRBV7-2
J: TRBJ2-1
length: 17
D: TRBD2
DNA: TGTGCCAGCAGCTTAGAAGCTAGCGGGGGGGCGAGAAATGAGCAGTTCTTC
CDR3: CASSLEASGGARNEQFF

size: .
V: TRBV7-9
J: TRBJ1-4
length: 18
D: TRBD1
DNA: TGTGCCAGCAGCTTTTACGGGACCGGGACAGGGGGGTATGAAAAACTGTTTTTT
CDR3: CASSFYGTGTGGYEKLFF

size: .
V: TRBV29-1
J: TRBJ1-4
length: 14
D: TRBD1
DNA: TGCAGCGCTAAGACAGGGACAACTAATGAAAAACTGTTTTTT
CDR3: CSAKTGTTNEKLFF

size: .
V: TRBV5-1
J: TRBJ2-1
length: 17
D: TRBD2
DNA: TGCGCCAGCAGCTTGGTAACTAGCGGGGGGGCCGAGGATGAGCAGTTCTTC
CDR3: CASSLVTSGGAEDEQFF

size: .
V: TRBV19
J: TRBJ2-5
length: 15
D: TRBD2
DNA: TGTGCCAGTAGTATGGGGGCGGGGGGCCCGGAGACCCAGTACTTC
CDR3: CASSMGAGGPETQYF

size: once
V: TRBV6-2/TRBV6-3
J: TRBJ2-2
length: 16
D: TRBD1
DNA: TGTGCCAGCAGTGATACCGGGACAGGGAACACCGGGGAGCTGTTTTTT
CDR3: CASSDTGTGNTGELFF

size: .
V: TRBV13
J: TRBJ2-7
length: 15
D: TRBD1
DNA: TGTGCCAGCAGCTTATCACAGGGGGTAAACTACGAGCAGTACTTC
CDR3: CASSLSQGVNYEQYF

size: .
V: TRBV7-8
J: TRBJ2-3
length: 15
D: TRBD2
DNA: TGTGCCAGCAGCTTAGGGGGCGGGGGGGCAGATACGCAGTATTTT
CDR3: CASSLGGGGADTQYF

size: once
V: TRBV6-1
J: TRBJ1-5
length: 13
D: .
DNA: TGTGCCAGCAGTGAATACAGGGATCAGCCCCAGCATTTT
CDR3: CASSEYRDQPQHF

size: .
V: TRBV5-1
J: TRBJ1-1
length: 15
D: TRBD1
DNA: TGCGCCAGCAGCAAACGACAGGGAGAAAGTACTGAAGCTTTCTTT
CDR3: CASSKRQGESTEAFF

size: .
V: TRBV12-3/TRBV12-4
J: TRBJ2-7
length: 13
D: .
DNA: TGTGCCAGCAGTTTCATTCAGTCCTACGAGCAGTACTTC
CDR3: CASSFIQSYEQYF

size: once
V: TRBV7-9
J: TRBJ2-1
length: 14
D: TRBD2
DNA: TGTGCCAGCATCCTAGCGGGGGGATACAATGAGCAGTTCTTC
CDR3: CASILAGGYNEQFF

size: .
V: TRBV6-5
J: TRBJ1-2
length: 13
D: .
DNA: TGTGCCAGCAGCCCAGTAGAGGGGACACCCTCCAACTTC
CDR3: CASSPVEGTPSNF

size: .
V: TRBV18
J: TRBJ1-1
length: 13
D: .
DNA: TGTGCCAGCTCACCCTTAGAGAACACTGAAGCTTTCTTT
CDR3: CASSPLENTEAFF

size: .
V: TRBV4-3
J: TRBJ1-4
length: 14
D: .
DNA: TGCGCCAGCAGCCAAGGGCAGGGCAGTGAAAAACTGTTTTTT
CDR3: CASSQGQGSEKLFF

size: .
V: TRBV5-6
J: TRBJ2-7
length: 14
D: TRBD1
DNA: TGTGCCAGCAGCCTCCGGACAGGCCGCTACGAGCAGTACTTC
CDR3: CASSLRTGRYEQYF

size: .
V: TRBV4-2
J: TRBJ2-4
length: 17
D: TRBD1
DNA: TGTGCCAGCAGCCAAAGTGGAAGGGGGCACGGGGAAAACATTCAGTACTTC
CDR3: CASSQSGRGHGENIQYF

size: .
V: TRBV19
J: TRBJ1-4
length: 15
D: TRBD1
DNA: TGTGCCAGTAATTCGGGACAGGGGGCACACGAAAAACTGTTTTTT
CDR3: CASNSGQGAHEKLFF

size: .
V: TRBV3-1/TRBV3-2
J: TRBJ2-3
length: 16
D: TRBD2
DNA: TGTGCCAGCAGCCAAGAGAGCGGGGGCTTGGCAGATACGCAGTATTTT
CDR3: CASSQESGGLADTQYF

size: once
V: TRBV29-1
J: TRBJ1-2
length: 15
D: TRBD1
DNA: TGCAGCGTCGACCAAACAGGGGGCAATTTGTATGGCTACACCTTC
CDR3: CSVDQTGGNLYGYTF

size: once
V: TRBV6-2/TRBV6-3
J: TRBJ2-2
length: 15
D: .
DNA: TGTGCCAGCAGTAAGACTAGTCGGAACACCGGGGAGCTGTTTTTT
CDR3: CASSKTSRNTGELFF

size: .
V: TRBV30
J: TRBJ2-7
length: 11
D: .
DNA: TGTGCCTGGAAATTGACTTACGAGCAGTACTTC
CDR3: CAWKLTYEQYF

size: .
V: TRBV4-3
J: TRBJ1-1
length: 14
D: .
DNA: TGCGCCAGCAGCCAAGATTCGGGGAGCACTGAAGCTTTCTTT
CDR3: CASSQDSGSTEAFF

size: .
V: TRBV12-5
J: TRBJ2-1
length: 14
D: TRBD2
DNA: TGTGCTAGTGGTTTGGTCCTAGCGGGGGGGCGGCAGTTCTTC
CDR3: CASGLVLAGGRQFF

size: .
V: TRBV28
J: TRBJ1-1
length: 12
D: .
DNA: TGTGCCAGCAGTCAATCTAGCCTCGGAGCTTTCTTT
CDR3: CASSQSSLGAFF

size: .
V: TRBV3-1/TRBV3-2
J: TRBJ2-7
length: 12
D: .
DNA: TGTGCCAGCAGTCCCAGGGGCTACGAGCAGTACTTC
CDR3: CASSPRGYEQYF

size: .
V: TRBV5-6
J: TRBJ2-5
length: 14
D: .
DNA: TGTGCCAGCAGCGGACAAAACCTAGGGGAGACCCAGTACTTC
CDR3: CASSGQNLGETQYF

size: .
V: TRBV11-2
J: TRBJ1-3
length: 12
D: .
DNA: TGTGCCAGCAGCTTCGGGGGAAACACCATATATTTT
CDR3: CASSFGGNTIYF

size: .
V: TRBV4-3
J: TRBJ1-4
length: 14
D: .
DNA: TGCGCCAGCAGCCAAGATAGCAGGGATGAAAAACTGTTTTTT
CDR3: CASSQDSRDEKLFF

size: once
V: TRBV27
J: TRBJ1-5
length: 19
D: .
DNA: TGTGCCAGCAGCAGATCAGGGGCCCAATCGCAATATAGCAATCAGCCCCAGCATTTT
CDR3: CASSRSGAQSQYSNQPQHF

size: .
V: TRBV6-2/TRBV6-3
J: TRBJ2-4
length: 17
D: TRBD1
DNA: TGTGCCAGCAGTGGCAGGGACAGGGGTATAGCCAAAAACATTCAGTACTTC
CDR3: CASSGRDRGIAKNIQYF

size: .
V: TRBV10-2
J: TRBJ1-1
length: 14
D: .
DNA: TGCGCCAGCATCCGGGACACCTCGGGCACTGAAGCTTTCTTT
CDR3: CASIRDTSGTEAFF

size: .
V: TRBV5-1
J: TRBJ1-2
length: 14
D: TRBD1
DNA: TGCGCCAGCACCGTCATGACAGGGTCCTATGGCTACACCTTC
CDR3: CASTVMTGSYGYTF

size: .
V: TRBV7-2
J: TRBJ1-3
length: 14
D: .
DNA: TGTGCCAGCACCCTGGACAGTTCTGGAAACACCATATATTTT
CDR3: CASTLDSSGNTIYF

size: .
V: TRBV10-3
J: TRBJ1-5
length: 13
D: .
DNA: TGTGCCATCAGAGGAGTCGTGAATCAGCCCCAGCATTTT
CDR3: CAIRGVVNQPQHF

size: few
V: TRBV27
J: TRBJ2-3
length: 16
D: .
DNA: TGTGCCAGCAGTCCCCTTCGGGAATCGGGCACAGATACGCAGTATTTT
CDR3: CASSPLRESGTDTQYF

size: .
V: TRBV6-5
J: TRBJ1-1
length: 13
D: .
DNA: TGTGCCAGCAGTTACTCATCGGGGGGGGAGGCTTTCTTT
CDR3: CASSYSSGGEAFF

size: .
V: TRBV5-1
J: TRBJ2-7
length: 14
D: .
DNA: TGCGCCAGCAGCTTGTCGGACAGACCCTACGAGCAGTACTTC
CDR3: CASSLSDRPYEQYF

size: once
V: TRBV25-1
J: TRBJ2-3
length: 17
D: .
DNA: TGTGCCAGCAGTGAATGGACCAACAGGGCAAGCACAGATACGCAGTATTTT
CDR3: CASSEWTNRASTDTQYF